These 26 T cell receptor beta chains came from one sample sequenced in a study of blood T cell repertoires in COVID-19. Profiled with immunoSEQ multiplex PCR; TCRdb holds only in-frame clones, not every one. Among roughly 47,000 clones listed, approximately 82% were seen once. Sequenced input: peripheral blood. The receptor set was obtained from a woman aged 70-85 years with acute or convalescent COVID-19.

J is TRBJ1-4 and V is TRBV15; no reliable D call. Germline CDR1 and CDR2: LNHNV and YYDKDF (reference sequence). The CDR3 contains 15 residues. Trimming removed 6 bases at V and 3 bases at J, with 14 bases between. CDR3 amino acids: CATSSERVANEKLFF. CDR3 sequence (DNA): TGTGCCACCAGTAGCGAGAGGGTTGCTAATGAAAAACTGTTTTTT.

The V call is TRBV30, the J call TRBJ1-1, with D possibly matching TRBD1 (5 bases). CDR3 length: 16 amino acids. V gave up 3 bases and J gave up 0 bases, with 17 bases separating them. CDR1 is GTSNPN and CDR2 is SVGIG in the germline V gene (reference sequence). For the CDR3, the DNA is TGTGCCTGGAGCCTGGGAGGGGCAGAGATGAACACTGAAGCTTTCTTT. Amino acid sequence: CAWSLGGAEMNTEAFF.

This chain joins TRBV5-4 and TRBJ2-7; 10 bases line up with TRBD2. CDR3 size: 14 residues. Germline-derived CDR1 and CDR2 are SGHNT and YYREEE (reference sequence). J lost 5 bases, V lost 5 bases, and 7 bases had no gene match. The CDR3 sequence is CASRPGLATHEQYF. The CDR3 DNA sequence: TGTGCCAGCAGACCGGGACTAGCGACCCACGAGCAGTACTTC.

The chain combines TRBV5-1 with TRBJ2-5; D is possibly TRBD2 (6 bases). Per germline, CDR1 SGHRS and CDR2 YFSETQ. There are 13 residues in the CDR3. V shed 4 bases and J shed 0 bases, with 7 bases lying between them. CDR3 coding DNA: TGCGCCAGCAGCCGGGACTACCAAGAGACCCAGTACTTC. It translates to CASSRDYQETQYF.

The rearrangement links TRBV25-1 to TRBJ2-7; the match to TRBD1 covers 8 bases. From germline, CDR1 is MGHDK and CDR2 SYGVNS. This CDR3 is built from 14 residues. Germline trimming cut 5 bases from V and 6 bases from J; bases unmatched to any gene: 9. CDR3 sequence reads: CASSRTGGYFEQYF. The CDR3 bases are TGTGCCAGCAGTCGAACAGGGGGGTACTTCGAGCAGTACTTC.

The chain recombines TRBV19 with TRBJ1-6; TRBD1 agrees at 8 bases. In germline, CDR1 is LNHDA, CDR2 SQIVND (reference sequence). Losses at the gene ends were 8 bases for V and 7 bases for J; bases not matched to a gene: 16. The CDR3 has 17 amino acids. The CDR3 loop reads CASSDARSTGGNSPLHF. The CDR3 DNA sequence: TGTGCCAGTTCTGACGCCCGGAGTACAGGGGGGAATTCACCCCTCCACTTT.

This chain connects TRBV19 to TRBJ2-1; 9 nucleotides line up with TRBD2. CDR1 and CDR2 (germline): LNHDA, SQIVND (reference sequence). The CDR3 totals 15 residues. Trimming cost V 5 bases and J 6 bases; bases outside gene matches: 8. The CDR3 sequence is CASSFSGSLSNEQFF. In DNA, the CDR3 is TGTGCCAGTAGTTTTAGCGGGAGTCTTTCCAATGAGCAGTTCTTC.

This clone qualifies as medium-sized. The chain couples TRBV7-6 to TRBJ2-7; 8 bases align to TRBD2. The CDR3 extends over 15 amino acids. V shed 5 bases and J 8 bases; nucleotides not matched to a gene: 14. Germline-derived CDR1 and CDR2 are SGHVS and FNYEAQ. In nucleotides, the CDR3 is TGTGCCAGCAGCCAGGGACTAGTTGTAGGTGATAAGCAGTACTTC. Encoded protein: CASSQGLVVGDKQYF. The whole variable domain, remainder taken from reference TRBV7-6 and TRBJ2-7, is GAGVSQSPRYKVTKRGQDVALRCDPISGHVSLYWYRQALGQGPEFLTYFNYEAQQDKSGLPNDRFSAERPEGSISTLTIQRTEQRDSAMYRCASSQGLVVGDKQYFGPGTRLTVT.

This clone occurred once. The gene calls are TRBV6-6 and TRBJ1-5; D is unclear. Germline V gene data show CDR1 as MNHNY and CDR2 as SVGAGI (reference sequence). The CDR3 runs 13 residues. With 4 bases removed from V and 0 bases from J, the gap between germline ends came to 4 bases. Here the CDR3 reads CASSSYSNQPQHF. The DNA for the CDR3 is TGTGCCAGCAGTTCGTATAGCAATCAGCCCCAGCATTTT.

This clone was seen a few times. The V and J genes are TRBV5-6 and TRBJ1-1, with TRBD1 identical over 8 bases. The germline CDR1 and CDR2 sequences are SGHDT and YYEEEE. The V and J ends lost 5 bases and 5 bases, in that order; junction bases with no gene match: 11. This CDR3 contains 15 residues. Here the CDR3 reads CASRGTGRLRTEAFF. The CDR3 coding sequence is TGTGCCAGCAGGGGGACAGGCCGCCTGAGGACTGAAGCTTTCTTT.

The genes are TRBV14 and TRBJ2-6; D might be TRBD1 (5 bases). This CDR3 comprises 18 residues. Germline lookup yields CDR1 SGHDN and CDR2 FVKESK. V was clipped by 3 bases and J by 1 base, with 16 bases between them. CDR3 region: CASSQRTSTPSGANVLTF. The CDR3 coding sequence is TGTGCCAGCAGCCAGCGGACATCAACTCCATCTGGGGCCAACGTCCTGACTTTC.

CDR3 nucleotides: TGTGCCAGCAGTTCAGACAGGTTCAATTCCTACGAGCAGTACTTC. It is translated as CASSSDRFNSYEQYF. This chain uses TRBV2 with TRBJ2-7; TRBD1 is a possible D gene (6 bases). CDR1 SNHLY and CDR2 FYNNEI come from the germline V gene. This CDR3 is built from 15 residues. Deletions cut 5 bases from V and 1 base from J, with 15 bases between.

The chain couples TRBV20-1 to TRBJ2-7, with 8 positions matching TRBD2. After removal of 6 bases from V and 5 bases from J, the junction contained 3 bases not matched to a gene. The V gene's germline CDR1 is DFQATT and CDR2 SNEGSKA (reference sequence). The CDR3 consists of 11 residues. The CDR3 loop is CSASGGHEQYF. In DNA form, the CDR3 reads TGCAGTGCCAGCGGGGGCCACGAGCAGTACTTC.

This chain links TRBV5-4 with TRBJ1-1, with 7 bases matching TRBD1. V shed 4 bases, J shed 0 bases, and the junction held 12 bases outside the gene matches. Per germline, CDR1 SGHNT and CDR2 YYREEE (reference sequence). The CDR3 sequence is 17 residues long. For the CDR3, the DNA is TGTGCCAGCAGCCCGTCGACAGGGCCATCGATGAACACTGAAGCTTTCTTT. Translated: CASSPSTGPSMNTEAFF.

The V gene is TRBV7-9, the J gene TRBJ2-6; 7 nucleotides align to TRBD2. The CDR3 length is 19 residues. With 1 base clipped from V and 3 bases from J, the junction kept 12 bases outside the gene matches. The germline CDR1 and CDR2 sequences are SEHNR and FQNEAQ (reference sequence). The CDR3 spells CASSLGVGGRAFGANVLTF. CDR3 sequence (DNA): TGTGCCAGCAGCTTAGGGGTAGGAGGGAGGGCCTTTGGGGCCAACGTCCTGACTTTC.

The rearrangement links TRBV5-4 to TRBJ1-2; D call uncertain. V lost 2 bases and J lost 5, with 19 bases in between. The CDR3 has 16 residues. Looked up from germline, CDR1 is SGHNT and CDR2 is YYREEE (reference sequence). The CDR3 here is CASSFPSGRLGYGYTF. The DNA of the CDR3 is TGTGCCAGCAGCTTTCCATCCGGGAGGTTGGGATATGGCTACACCTTC.

This rearrangement joins TRBV9 to TRBJ2-3; 14 bases are a match to TRBD2. CDR3 length: 18 residues. Germline V gene sequence: CDR1 SGDLS, CDR2 YYNGEE. V lost 3 bases, J lost 1 base, and 7 bases stayed unmatched. CDR3 protein: CASSAGTSGSIGTDTQYF. The DNA for the CDR3 is TGTGCCAGCAGCGCCGGGACTAGCGGGAGTATCGGCACAGATACGCAGTATTTT.

The chain is built from TRBV29-1 and TRBJ2-1, with TRBD2 matching over 11 bases. CDR1 SQVTM and CDR2 ANQGSEA come from the germline V gene. V trimming: 6 bases; J trimming: 3 bases; junction bases outside the gene matches: 4. The CDR3 length is 14 residues. The CDR3 loop reads CSVLAGAFYNEQFF. The CDR3 DNA is TGCAGCGTACTAGCGGGAGCCTTCTACAATGAGCAGTTCTTC.

The chain is built from TRBV25-1 and TRBJ2-1; D is possibly TRBD2 (6 bases). Germline assignment: CDR1 MGHDK and CDR2 SYGVNS. CDR3 size: 15 residues. Between the trimmed V and J ends, which lost 1 base and 4 bases, there was a span of 11 bases. This CDR3 reads CASSESQRVYNEQFF. The CDR3 DNA is TGTGCCAGCAGTGAATCTCAGCGGGTTTACAATGAGCAGTTCTTC.

This chain joins TRBV1 and TRBJ2-1; the D call in the table, TRBD1, was not verified against the DNA. TRBV1 is a listed pseudogene. This CDR3 comprises 16 residues. Here the CDR3 reads CTSSHPSHSSYNEQFF. In nucleotides, the CDR3 is TGCACCAGCAGCCATCCATCCCACAGCTCCTACAATGAGCAGTTCTTC.

The chain joins TRBV2 to TRBJ2-1; 10 positions match TRBD2. Trimming took 4 bases from V and 5 from J; bases not matched to a gene: 11. The CDR3 extends over 17 amino acids. Per the germline V gene, CDR1 is SNHLY and CDR2 is FYNNEI. The CDR3 spells CASSAGMGSGRHNEQFF. Here the CDR3 DNA reads TGTGCCAGCAGTGCTGGGATGGGTAGCGGGAGGCACAATGAGCAGTTCTTC.

The chain combines TRBV9 with TRBJ2-5; D might be TRBD1 (5 bases). This CDR3 spans 15 amino acids. CDR1 and CDR2 from the germline V gene are SGDLS and YYNGEE. Trimming took 4 bases from V and 5 from J, leaving 18 bases between them. CDR3 DNA: TGTGCCAGCAGCCCCTATCCCCAGGGCTCGGAGACCCAGTACTTC. Encoded protein: CASSPYPQGSETQYF. Drawing the rest from reference TRBV9 and TRBJ2-5, the complete variable domain is DSGVTQTPKHLITATGQRVTLRCSPRSGDLSVYWYQQSLDQGLQFLIQYYNGEERAKGNILERFSAQQFPDLHSELNLSSLELGDSALYFCASSPYPQGSETQYFGPGTRLLVL.

This clone was observed a handful of times. The V and J genes are TRBV28 and TRBJ1-5; D gene unclear. Germline loops: CDR1 MDHEN, CDR2 SYDVKM. The CDR3 totals 14 residues. Trimming removed 2 bases from V and 2 bases from J, with 7 bases in between. CDR3 coding DNA: TGTGCCAGCAGTTTAACCCAGGGCAATCAGCCCCAGCATTTT. Translated, it gives CASSLTQGNQPQHF.

The chain joins TRBV30 to TRBJ2-5, with 7 nucleotides matching TRBD2. Germline CDR1 GTSNPN, CDR2 SVGIG (reference sequence). The CDR3 extends over 16 amino acids. J was trimmed by 3 bases and V by 1 base; bases with no gene match: 11. The CDR3 spells CAWSGRPGGREETQYF. The CDR3 bases are TGTGCCTGGAGTGGCCGGCCGGGGGGTCGCGAAGAGACCCAGTACTTC.

There are a few counts of this clone. The chain couples TRBV10-1 to TRBJ2-2, with 9 bases lining up with TRBD2. V was clipped by 10 bases and J by 2 bases; unmatched bases: 5. The CDR3 runs 14 residues. Germline V CDR1 and CDR2: WNHNN, SYGVQD (reference sequence). The CDR3, as DNA: TGCGCCACCGGCGGGAGGGGAAACACCGGGGAGCTGTTTTTT. It encodes CATGGRGNTGELFF.

The chain joins TRBV19 to TRBJ2-1; 9 nucleotides line up with TRBD1. V lost 5 bases and J lost 5; bases outside the gene matches: 7. Per the germline V gene, CDR1 is LNHDA and CDR2 is SQIVND (reference sequence). The CDR3 spans 15 residues. For the CDR3, the DNA is TGTGCCAGTAGTTTTGGGACAGGGAGGGACAATGAGCAGTTCTTC. Amino acids: CASSFGTGRDNEQFF.